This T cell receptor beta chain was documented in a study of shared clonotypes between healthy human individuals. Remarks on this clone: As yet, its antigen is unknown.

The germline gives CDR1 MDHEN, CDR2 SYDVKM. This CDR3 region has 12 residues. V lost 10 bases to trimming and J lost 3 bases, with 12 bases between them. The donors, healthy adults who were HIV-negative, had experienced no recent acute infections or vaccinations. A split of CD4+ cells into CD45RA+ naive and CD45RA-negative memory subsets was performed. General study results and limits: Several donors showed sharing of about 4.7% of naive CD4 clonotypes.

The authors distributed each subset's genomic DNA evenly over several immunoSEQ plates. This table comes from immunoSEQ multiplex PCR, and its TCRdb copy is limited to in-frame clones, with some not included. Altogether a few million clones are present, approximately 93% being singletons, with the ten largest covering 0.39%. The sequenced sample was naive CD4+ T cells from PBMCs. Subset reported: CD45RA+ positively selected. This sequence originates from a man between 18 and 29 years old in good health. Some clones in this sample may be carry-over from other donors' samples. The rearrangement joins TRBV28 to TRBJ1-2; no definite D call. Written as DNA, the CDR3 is TGTGCCACCCAGACGGCACACTATGGCTACACCTTC. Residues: CATQTAHYGYTF.